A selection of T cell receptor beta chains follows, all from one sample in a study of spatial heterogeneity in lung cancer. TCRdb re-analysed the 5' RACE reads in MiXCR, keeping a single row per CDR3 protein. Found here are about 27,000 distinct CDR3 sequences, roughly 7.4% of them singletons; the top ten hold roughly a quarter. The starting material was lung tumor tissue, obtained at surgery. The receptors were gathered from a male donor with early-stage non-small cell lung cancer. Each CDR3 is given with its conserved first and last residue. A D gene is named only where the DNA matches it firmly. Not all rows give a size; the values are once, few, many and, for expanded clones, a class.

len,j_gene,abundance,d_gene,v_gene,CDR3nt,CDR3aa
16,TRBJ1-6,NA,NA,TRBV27,TGTGCCAGCAGTACAAGGCAGGGGCATCATAATTCACCCCTCCACTTT,CASSTRQGHHNSPLHF
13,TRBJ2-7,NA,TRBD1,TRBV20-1,TGCAGTGTTTCCGGGACAGGGCCTTCCGAGCAGTACTTC,CSVSGTGPSEQYF
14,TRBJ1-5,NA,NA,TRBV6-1,TGTGCCAGCAGTGGGGGCTGGTCTGATCAGCCCCAGCATTTT,CASSGGWSDQPQHF
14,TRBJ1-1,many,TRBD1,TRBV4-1,TGCGCCAGCAGCCAAGCCCCGGGACAGGACGAAGCTTTCTTT,CASSQAPGQDEAFF
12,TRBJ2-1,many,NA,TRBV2,TGTGCCAGCAGTGAACAGATAAATGAGCAGTTCTTC,CASSEQINEQFF
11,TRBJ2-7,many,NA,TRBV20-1,TGCAGTGCTAGAGATGGGAGCGAGCAGTACTTC,CSARDGSEQYF
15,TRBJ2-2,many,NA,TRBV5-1,TGCGCCAGCAGCTTGGGCGGGCTCGGCACCGGGGAGCTGTTTTTT,CASSLGGLGTGELFF
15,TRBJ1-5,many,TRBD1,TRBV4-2,TGTGCCAGCAGCCAAGAGGGACAGGGCCATCAGCCCCAGCATTTT,CASSQEGQGHQPQHF
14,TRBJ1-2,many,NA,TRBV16,TGTGCCAGCAGCCAATTGGCCCAGGGGTCTGGCTACACCTTC,CASSQLAQGSGYTF
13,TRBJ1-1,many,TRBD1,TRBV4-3,TGCGCCAGCAGCCAAGGCAGGGGGATAAAGGCTTTCTTT,CASSQGRGIKAFF
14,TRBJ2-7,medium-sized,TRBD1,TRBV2,TGTGCCAGCAGTGATGGACAGGGACTCTACGAGCAGTACTTC,CASSDGQGLYEQYF
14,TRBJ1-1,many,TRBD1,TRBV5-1,TGCGCCAGCAGCTTGGACAGGGGAGGTACTGAAGCTTTCTTT,CASSLDRGGTEAFF
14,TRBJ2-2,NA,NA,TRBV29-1,TGCAGCGTTGAACGGACAGCGAACACCGGGGAGCTGTTTTTT,CSVERTANTGELFF
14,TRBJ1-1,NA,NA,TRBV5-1,TGCGCCAGCAGCTTGGTAGGTCCGAACACTGAAGCTTTCTTT,CASSLVGPNTEAFF
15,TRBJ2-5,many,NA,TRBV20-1,TGCAGTGCTAGAGACCTTCACAGGCCAGGCGAGACCCAGTACTTC,CSARDLHRPGETQYF
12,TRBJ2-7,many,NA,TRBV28,TGTGCCAGCAGGTGGAAAGGGGCCGAGCAGTACTTC,CASRWKGAEQYF
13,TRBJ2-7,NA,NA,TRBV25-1,TGTGCCAGCAGTCACCCTTACGGGGACGAGCAGTACTTC,CASSHPYGDEQYF
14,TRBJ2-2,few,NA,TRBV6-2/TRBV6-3,TGTGCCAGCAGTTACACGGCAGTTGACGGGGAGCTGTTTTTT,CASSYTAVDGELFF
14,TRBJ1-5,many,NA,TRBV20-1,TGCAGTGCTACCCGGGGCGACCCCAATCAGCCCCAGCATTTT,CSATRGDPNQPQHF
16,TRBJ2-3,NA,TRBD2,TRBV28,TGTGCCAGCAGCCCTGGGACTAGCGGTTACACAGATACGCAGTATTTT,CASSPGTSGYTDTQYF
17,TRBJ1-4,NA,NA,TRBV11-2,TGTGGCGGCAGGATCACAAGGTCCCGCACCCTTAATGAAAAACTGTTTTTT,CGGRITRSRTLNEKLFF
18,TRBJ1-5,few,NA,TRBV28,TGTGCCAGCAGTTTAGTGACAGTCCCGCCGCCGCTTAATCAGCCCCAGCATTTT,CASSLVTVPPPLNQPQHF
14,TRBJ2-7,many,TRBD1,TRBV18,TGTGCCAGCTCACCCGGGACAGGGGACTACGAGCAGTACTTC,CASSPGTGDYEQYF
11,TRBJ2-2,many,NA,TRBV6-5,TGTGCCAGCAGTTACGGCGGGGAGCTGTTTTTT,CASSYGGELFF
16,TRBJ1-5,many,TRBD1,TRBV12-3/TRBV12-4,TGTGCCAGCAGCCTGTCCTGGACAGGGGAGAATCAGCCCCAGCATTTT,CASSLSWTGENQPQHF
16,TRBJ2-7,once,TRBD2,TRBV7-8,TGTGCCAGCAGCTTAGGATATCAAGCGGGGGGATCCGAGCAGTACTTC,CASSLGYQAGGSEQYF